This passage covers 21 T cell receptor beta chains from one sample sequenced in a study of CXCR3-negative and CXCR3-positive naive CD8 T cells. Their antigens are not known. Study-level points and caveats: Naive cells that were CXCR3-positive had more hydrophobic TRB CDR3s (compared with CXCR3-negative naive cells).

5' RACE that incorporated UMI labels was used to prepare the TRB cDNA libraries. TCRdb re-called the 5' RACE reads; every CDR3 protein appears as one record, without DNA. The sample data list about 110,000 distinct CDR3 sequences. The material sequenced was naive CXCR3+ CD8+ T cells from blood. Subset indicated: CD45RO-CCR7+CD27+CD95- naive CD8+ T cells expressing CXCR3 (TNR3+). The origin of the receptors is a human donor in good health. Some clones in this sample may be carry-over from other donors' samples.

V gene TRBV29-1 combines with J gene TRBJ2-1. Germline V gene data show CDR1 as SQVTM and CDR2 as ANQGSEA. The CDR3 consists of 13 residues. CDR3 loop: CSVTDADYNEQFF.

V and J are TRBV20-1 and TRBJ2-5; TCRdb picks TRBD2, but there is no DNA to check that call. The CDR3 extends over 15 amino acids. Per germline, CDR1 DFQATT and CDR2 SNEGSKA (reference sequence). CDR3 sequence: CSARASGAIRETQYF.

This chain uses TRBV29-1 with TRBJ1-1; TCRdb indicates TRBD1, and absent DNA this call remains unverified. The CDR3 sequence is 13 residues long. Germline V gene sequence: CDR1 SQVTM, CDR2 ANQGSEA. This CDR3 reads CSAWTGRGPEAFF.

The rearrangement joins TRBV14 to TRBJ2-5; TCRdb selects TRBD1, and the lack of DNA leaves this call unchecked. The CDR3 is 15 amino acids. Germline CDR1 reads SGHDN; CDR2 reads FVKESK. The CDR3 region is CASSQEFREVETQYF.

The V and J genes are TRBV6-1 and TRBJ2-1; with no DNA, the TCRdb D assignment of TRBD2 cannot be verified. The CDR3 loop spans 18 amino acids. Germline V gene sequence: CDR1 MNHNS, CDR2 SASEGT. The CDR3 here is CASSEGPGETSGIDEQFF.

V is TRBV12-3 or TRBV12-4 and J is TRBJ2-7; with no DNA, the TCRdb D assignment of TRBD2 cannot be verified. This CDR3 is built from 16 residues. This chain's CDR3 is CASSSRGGTDTYEQYF.

The gene calls are TRBV5-1 and TRBJ2-7; without DNA, the TCRdb call of TRBD2 cannot be checked. The germline V gene encodes CDR1 SGHRS and CDR2 YFSETQ. The CDR3 spans 16 residues. CDR3 sequence reads: CASSFAVGGKSYEQYF.

The V and J genes are TRBV6-2 or TRBV6-3 and TRBJ2-7; TCRdb returns TRBD2, unconfirmable since there is no DNA. Germline V gene data show CDR1 as MNHEY and CDR2 as SVGEGT. The CDR3 runs 15 residues. The CDR3 is CASTEPGLGLKEQYF.

The genes are TRBV28 and TRBJ2-5; TCRdb returns TRBD1, unconfirmable since there is no DNA. The CDR3 is 12 amino acids. Germline assignment: CDR1 MDHEN and CDR2 SYDVKM. Here the CDR3 reads CASSFPRGTQYF.

J is TRBJ2-7 and V is TRBV3-1; the TCRdb D gene call, TRBD2, has no DNA to confirm it. CDR3 size: 17 residues. The V gene's germline CDR1 is LGHDT and CDR2 YNNKEL (reference sequence). This CDR3 is CASSPDPAVQGYYEQYF.

The V gene is TRBV30, the J gene TRBJ1-1; TCRdb's D gene call, TRBD1, goes unchecked for lack of DNA. Germline lookup yields CDR1 GTSNPN and CDR2 SVGIG (reference sequence). This CDR3 region has 12 residues. The CDR3 loop reads CAWWTGGPEAFF.

The rearrangement joins TRBV12-3 or TRBV12-4 to TRBJ2-2; TCRdb picks TRBD2, but there is no DNA to check that call. The CDR3 runs 15 residues. The CDR3 reads CASSSPGPSPGELFF.

The chain recombines TRBV14 with TRBJ2-7; TCRdb indicates TRBD1, and absent DNA this call remains unverified. Germline assignment: CDR1 SGHDN and CDR2 FVKESK. The CDR3 loop spans 15 amino acids. The CDR3 loop reads CASSLWGPLESEQYF. The full variable domain, in which reference TRBV14 and TRBJ2-7 provide the parts outside the CDR3, is EAGVTQFPSHSVIEKGQTVTLRCDPISGHDNLYWYRRVMGKEIKFLLHFVKESKQDESGMPNNRFLAERTGGTYSTLKVQPAELEDSGVYFCASSLWGPLESEQYFGPGTRLTVT.

The V and J genes are TRBV7-9 and TRBJ1-4; the TRBD1 assignment by TCRdb is unverifiable without DNA. CDR1 is SEHNR, CDR2 FQNEAQ, per germline (reference sequence). The CDR3 has 13 residues. The CDR3 loop is CASSSQGDEKLFF.

V and J are TRBV11-2 and TRBJ2-1; lacking DNA, the TRBD1 call made by TCRdb goes unchecked. Germline CDR1 SGHAT, CDR2 FQNNGV. The CDR3 spans 16 residues. The CDR3 protein is CASSLVQWGADNEQFF.

The V call is TRBV2, the J call TRBJ2-3; TCRdb returns TRBD1, unconfirmable since there is no DNA. The CDR3 loop spans 15 amino acids. Germline values: CDR1 SNHLY, CDR2 FYNNEI. CDR3 loop: CASSTGTLSTDTQYF.

The V and J genes are TRBV7-9 and TRBJ1-4; TCRdb's assignment of TRBD1 cannot be checked, as there is no DNA. Germline CDR1 SEHNR, CDR2 FQNEAQ (reference sequence). CDR3 length: 15 amino acids. The CDR3 loop reads CASSPRGGGDEKLFF.

V is TRBV27 and J is TRBJ1-2. The germline V gene encodes CDR1 MNHEY and CDR2 SMNVEV (reference sequence). The CDR3 is 13 residues long. CDR3 sequence reads: CASSGDPNYGYTF.

The V gene is TRBV10-2, the J gene TRBJ1-2. Germline V gene lookup returns CDR1 WSHSY and CDR2 SAAADI. The length of the CDR3 is 15 residues. The CDR3 is CASKGKTTTDYGYTF.

The chain combines TRBV7-9 with TRBJ2-3. CDR1 is SEHNR and CDR2 is FQNEAQ in the germline V gene (reference sequence). The CDR3 totals 14 residues. CDR3 loop: CASSLVRSTDTQYF.

The chain combines TRBV20-1 with TRBJ2-1; TCRdb names TRBD2, which stays unverified in the absence of DNA. This CDR3 is 13 amino acids long. Germline V CDR1 and CDR2: DFQATT, SNEGSKA (reference sequence). The CDR3 is CSARLAGNNEQFF.